There are a few counts of the clone carrying this T cell receptor (beta chain). What it recognizes is unknown. CDR1 and CDR2 from the germline V gene are SQVTM and ANQGSEA. V was cut by 2 bases and J by 0 bases, with 8 bases left in between. The CDR3 length is 14 residues. This specimen belongs to a study of sequential checkpoint blockade in melanoma. Study-wide context: DNA from more than 75 pretreatment tumor samples underwent TCRβ immunosequencing. General study findings and limits: Clinical benefit was about 30 times likelier when tumor T-cell fraction and clonality increased.

TCRdb keeps only in-frame clones here, not all; method: immunoSEQ multiplex PCR. Counted here are about 21,000 clones, around 30% occurring once; the ten biggest clones make up more than 6.5%. Treatment reported: randomized to nivolumab then ipilimumab (arm A) or the reverse (arm B). This chain joins TRBV29-1 and TRBJ2-1; D unresolved. This receptor was identified in a human donor with melanoma. Sequenced here: tumor tissue (inferred from file names), sampled from a patient given nivolumab and ipilimumab in sequence. The CDR3 is CSVESGNSYNEQFF. CDR3 DNA sequence: TGCAGCGTTGAATCCGGAAACTCCTACAATGAGCAGTTCTTC.